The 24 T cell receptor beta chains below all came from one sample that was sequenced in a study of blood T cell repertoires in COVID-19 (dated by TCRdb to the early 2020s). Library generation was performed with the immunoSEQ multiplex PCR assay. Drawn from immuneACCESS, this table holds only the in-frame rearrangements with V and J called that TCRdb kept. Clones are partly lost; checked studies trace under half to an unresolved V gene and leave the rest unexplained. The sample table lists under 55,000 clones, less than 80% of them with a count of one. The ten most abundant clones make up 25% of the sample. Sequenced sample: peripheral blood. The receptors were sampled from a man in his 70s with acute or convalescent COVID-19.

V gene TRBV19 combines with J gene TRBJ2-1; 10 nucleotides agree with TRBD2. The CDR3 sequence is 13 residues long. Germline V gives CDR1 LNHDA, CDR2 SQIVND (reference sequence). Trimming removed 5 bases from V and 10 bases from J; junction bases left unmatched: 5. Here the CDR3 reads CASSSGLAVEQFF. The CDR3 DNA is TGTGCCAGTAGTTCCGGACTAGCGGTAGAGCAGTTCTTC.

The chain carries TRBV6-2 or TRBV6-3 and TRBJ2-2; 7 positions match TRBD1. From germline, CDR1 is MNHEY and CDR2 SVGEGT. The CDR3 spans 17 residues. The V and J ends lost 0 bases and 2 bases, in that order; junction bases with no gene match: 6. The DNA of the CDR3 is TGTGCCAGCAGTTACTCGAAAGGGGGCCGAAACACCGGGGAGCTGTTTTTT. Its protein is CASSYSKGGRNTGELFF.

The CDR3 DNA reads as TGTGCCAGTAGTACAAACAGGGGAGGCGTACAGGAGACCCAGTACTTC. Its protein is CASSTNRGGVQETQYF. This rearrangement joins TRBV19 to TRBJ2-5; D is perhaps TRBD1 (7 bases). The CDR3 loop spans 16 amino acids. The V gene's germline CDR1 is LNHDA and CDR2 SQIVND (reference sequence). V was clipped by 4 bases and J by 5 bases, with 20 bases between them.

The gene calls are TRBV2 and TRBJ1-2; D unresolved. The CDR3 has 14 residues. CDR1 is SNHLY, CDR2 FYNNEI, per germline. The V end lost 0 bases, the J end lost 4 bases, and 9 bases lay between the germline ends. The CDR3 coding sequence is TGTGCCAGCAGTGAAGCCCGACAACTCTATGGCTACACCTTC. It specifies CASSEARQLYGYTF.

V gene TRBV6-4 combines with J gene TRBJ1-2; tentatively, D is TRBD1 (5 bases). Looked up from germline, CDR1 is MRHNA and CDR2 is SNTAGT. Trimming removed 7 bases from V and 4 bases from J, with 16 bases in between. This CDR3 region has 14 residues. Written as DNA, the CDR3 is TGTGCCAGCACCTTGGAGGGGTCAGGCTATGGCTACACCTTC. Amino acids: CASTLEGSGYGYTF.

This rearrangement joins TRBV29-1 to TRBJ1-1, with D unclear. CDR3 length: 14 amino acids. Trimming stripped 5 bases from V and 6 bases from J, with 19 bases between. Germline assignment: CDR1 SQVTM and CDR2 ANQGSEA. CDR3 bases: TGCAGCGTTAAGCATAGTCTCCAGCGCCCTGAAGCTTTCTTT. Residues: CSVKHSLQRPEAFF.

For the CDR3, the DNA is TGTGCCAGCAGCTTATACGGGGACAGGGAGGACTACACCTTC. This gives the protein CASSLYGDREDYTF. The chain links TRBV11-2 to TRBJ1-2; 9 bases align to TRBD1. The V gene end was trimmed by 2 bases and the J gene end by 10 bases; junction bases not matched to a gene: 8. The CDR3 loop spans 14 amino acids. CDR1 and CDR2 from the germline V gene are SGHAT and FQNNGV.

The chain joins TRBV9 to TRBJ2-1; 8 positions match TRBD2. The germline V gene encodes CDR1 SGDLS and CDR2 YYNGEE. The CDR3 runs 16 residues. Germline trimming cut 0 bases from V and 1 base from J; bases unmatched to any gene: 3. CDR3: CASSVVGGGSYNEQFF. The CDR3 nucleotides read TGTGCCAGCAGCGTAGTTGGCGGGGGGTCCTACAATGAGCAGTTCTTC.

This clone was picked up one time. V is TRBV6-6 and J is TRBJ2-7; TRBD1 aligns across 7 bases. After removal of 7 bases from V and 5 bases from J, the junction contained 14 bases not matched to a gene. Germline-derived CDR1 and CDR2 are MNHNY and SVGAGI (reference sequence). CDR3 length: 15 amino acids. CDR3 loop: CASNGVGTAHHEQYF. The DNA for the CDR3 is TGTGCCAGCAACGGGGTCGGGACAGCCCATCACGAGCAGTACTTC.

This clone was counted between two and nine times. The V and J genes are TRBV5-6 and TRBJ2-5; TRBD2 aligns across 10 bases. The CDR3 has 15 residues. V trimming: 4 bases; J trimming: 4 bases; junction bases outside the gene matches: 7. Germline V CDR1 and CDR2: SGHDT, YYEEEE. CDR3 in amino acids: CASSPAGGVRETQYF. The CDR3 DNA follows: TGTGCCAGCAGCCCAGCGGGGGGGGTTAGAGAGACCCAGTACTTC.

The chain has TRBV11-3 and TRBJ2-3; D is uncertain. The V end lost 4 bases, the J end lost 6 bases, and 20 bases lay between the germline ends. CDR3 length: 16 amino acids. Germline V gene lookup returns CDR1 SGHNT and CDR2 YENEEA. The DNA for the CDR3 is TGTGCCAGCAGCTCAGACCGCCGGCCTAACGGGGATACGCAGTATTTT. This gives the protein CASSSDRRPNGDTQYF.

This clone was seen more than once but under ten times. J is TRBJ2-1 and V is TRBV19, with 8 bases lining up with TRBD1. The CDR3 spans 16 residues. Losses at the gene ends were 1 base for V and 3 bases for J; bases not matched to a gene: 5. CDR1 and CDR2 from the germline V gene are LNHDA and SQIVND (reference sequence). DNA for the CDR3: TGTGCCAGTAGTATAGGGGACAGGTCTAACTACAATGAGCAGTTCTTC. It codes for CASSIGDRSNYNEQFF. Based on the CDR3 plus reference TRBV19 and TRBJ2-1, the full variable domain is DGGITQSPKYLFRKEGQNVTLSCEQNLNHDAMYWYRQDPGQGLRLIYYSQIVNDFQKGDIAEGYSVSREKKESFPLTVTSAQKNPTAFYLCASSIGDRSNYNEQFFGPGTRLTVL.

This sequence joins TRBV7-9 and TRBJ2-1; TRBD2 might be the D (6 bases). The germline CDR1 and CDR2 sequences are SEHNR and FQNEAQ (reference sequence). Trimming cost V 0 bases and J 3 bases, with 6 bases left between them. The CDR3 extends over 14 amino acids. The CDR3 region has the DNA TGTGCCAGCAGCTTAGCGGGGGGCTACAATGAGCAGTTCTTC. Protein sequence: CASSLAGGYNEQFF.

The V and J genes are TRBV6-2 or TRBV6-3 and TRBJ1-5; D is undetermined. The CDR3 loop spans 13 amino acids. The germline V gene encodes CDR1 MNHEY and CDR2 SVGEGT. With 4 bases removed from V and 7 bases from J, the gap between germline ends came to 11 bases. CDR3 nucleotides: TGTGCCAGCAGTTGGACTTGGGAACAGCCCCAGCATTTT. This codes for CASSWTWEQPQHF.

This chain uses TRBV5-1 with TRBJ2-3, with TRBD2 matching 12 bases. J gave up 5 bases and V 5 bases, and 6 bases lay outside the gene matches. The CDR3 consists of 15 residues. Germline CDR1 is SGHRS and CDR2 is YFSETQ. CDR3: CASRLAGGKGDTQYF. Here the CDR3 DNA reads TGCGCCAGCAGACTAGCGGGGGGCAAAGGAGATACGCAGTATTTT.

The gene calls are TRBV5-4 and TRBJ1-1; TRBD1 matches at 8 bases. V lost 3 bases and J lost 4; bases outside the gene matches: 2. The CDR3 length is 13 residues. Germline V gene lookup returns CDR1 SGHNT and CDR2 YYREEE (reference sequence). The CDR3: CASSSTGGTEAFF. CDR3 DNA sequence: TGTGCCAGCAGCTCCACAGGGGGCACTGAAGCTTTCTTT.

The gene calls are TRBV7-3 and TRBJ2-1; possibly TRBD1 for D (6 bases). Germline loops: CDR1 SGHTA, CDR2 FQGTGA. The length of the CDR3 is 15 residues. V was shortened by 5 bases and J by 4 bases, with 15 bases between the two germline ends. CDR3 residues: CASSPGRGGYNEQFF. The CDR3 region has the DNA TGTGCCAGCAGCCCAGGGAGAGGGGGATACAATGAGCAGTTCTTC.

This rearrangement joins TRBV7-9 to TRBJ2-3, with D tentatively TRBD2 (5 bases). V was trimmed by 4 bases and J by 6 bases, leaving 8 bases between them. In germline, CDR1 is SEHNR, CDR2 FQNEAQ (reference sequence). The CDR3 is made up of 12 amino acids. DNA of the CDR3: TGTGCCAGCAGCTCCCCGGGGGATACGCAGTATTTT. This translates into CASSSPGDTQYF.

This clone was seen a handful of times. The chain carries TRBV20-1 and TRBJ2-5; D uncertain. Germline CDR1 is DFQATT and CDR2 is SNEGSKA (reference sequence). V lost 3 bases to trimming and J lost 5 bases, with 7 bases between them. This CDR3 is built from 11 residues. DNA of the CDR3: TGCAGTGCTAGGGCCTTGGAGACCCAGTACTTC. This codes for CSARALETQYF.

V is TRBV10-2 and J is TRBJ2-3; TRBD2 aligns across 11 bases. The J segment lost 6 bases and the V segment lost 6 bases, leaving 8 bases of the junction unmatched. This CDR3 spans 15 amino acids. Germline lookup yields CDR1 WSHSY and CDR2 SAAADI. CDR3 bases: TGCGCCAGCAGGCAACTAGCGGGAGTATCCGATACGCAGTATTTT. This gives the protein CASRQLAGVSDTQYF.

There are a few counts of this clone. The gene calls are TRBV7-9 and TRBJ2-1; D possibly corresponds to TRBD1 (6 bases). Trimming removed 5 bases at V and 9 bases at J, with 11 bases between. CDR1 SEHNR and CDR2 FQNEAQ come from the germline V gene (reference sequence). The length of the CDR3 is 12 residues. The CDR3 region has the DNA TGTGCCAGCAGCGCACAGGGAGCTGAGCAGTTCTTC. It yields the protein CASSAQGAEQFF.

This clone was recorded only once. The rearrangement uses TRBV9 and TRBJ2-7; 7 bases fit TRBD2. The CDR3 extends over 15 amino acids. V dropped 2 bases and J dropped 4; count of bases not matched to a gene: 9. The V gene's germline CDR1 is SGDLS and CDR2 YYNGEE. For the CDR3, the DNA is TGTGCCAGCAGCGTGAGTCTGGCGGGAGATTACGAGCAGTACTTC. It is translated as CASSVSLAGDYEQYF. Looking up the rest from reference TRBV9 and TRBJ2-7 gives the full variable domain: DSGVTQTPKHLITATGQRVTLRCSPRSGDLSVYWYQQSLDQGLQFLIQYYNGEERAKGNILERFSAQQFPDLHSELNLSSLELGDSALYFCASSVSLAGDYEQYFGPGTRLTVT.

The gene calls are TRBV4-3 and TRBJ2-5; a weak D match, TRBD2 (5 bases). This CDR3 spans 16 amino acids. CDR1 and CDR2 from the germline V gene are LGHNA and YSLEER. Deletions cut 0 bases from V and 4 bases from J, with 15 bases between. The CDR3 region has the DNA TGCGCCAGCAGCCAAGATTCTGAGGCGGGCGTAGAGACCCAGTACTTC. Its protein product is CASSQDSEAGVETQYF.

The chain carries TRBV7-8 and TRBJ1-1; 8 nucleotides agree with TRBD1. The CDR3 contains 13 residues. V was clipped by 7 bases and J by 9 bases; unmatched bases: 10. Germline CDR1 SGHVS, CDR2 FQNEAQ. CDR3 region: CASTNGQGGKAFF. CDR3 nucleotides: TGTGCCAGCACTAACGGACAGGGCGGAAAAGCTTTCTTT.